The clone carrying this T cell receptor beta chain was found many times. The CDR3 sequence is 11 residues long. Deletions cut 9 bases from V and 7 bases from J, with 10 bases between. Germline CDR1 reads MNHNS; CDR2 reads SASEGT. This sample was included in a study of blood T cells in healthy people across ages. Together with a sample-barcoded 5' primer, a J-beta primer mix was included in a second PCR lasting about 7 to 12 cycles. TCRdb fed the 5' RACE reads into MiXCR, producing one record per CDR3 protein. Of about 620,000 distinct CDR3 sequences in the sample, over 40% are singletons; the top ten hold roughly 13%.

The origin of this receptor is a woman older than 75 in good health. The chain recombines TRBV6-1 with TRBJ2-4; TRBD1 is a possible D gene (6 bases). The sequencing input was blood. CDR3 DNA sequence: TGTGCCAGTCGCAGGGGTAACATTCAGTACTTC. It codes for CASRRGNIQYF.